This is a list of T cell receptor beta chains from one sample in a study of molecular identifiers for immune sequencing clone quantification. TCRdb re-called the PCR reads through MiXCR, storing one row per CDR3 protein. The sample lists about 500,000 distinct CDR3 sequences, about 25% occurring once. The sample consisted of naive CD8+ T cells from blood, with Jurkat cell RNA spiked in. These receptor sequences come from a human donor in good health. Some libraries in this study had Jurkat cell RNA spiked in. Each CDR3 is given with its conserved first and last residue.

>TRBJ2-3|TRBV7-6
CASSLRTVGGSTDTQYF
>TRBJ2-3|TRBV12-3/TRBV12-4
CASSLWSSSIADTQYF
>TRBJ1-1|TRBV11-2
CASSTRQIPETEAFF
>TRBJ2-5|TRBV7-6
CASSYWGAIQETQYF
>TRBJ2-3|TRBV2
CASSEWVVREVSSDTQYF
>TRBJ2-7|TRBV28
CASRRLAGGQYEQYF
>TRBJ1-1|TRBV2
CAGSEFEQGSSEAFF
>TRBJ2-2|TRBV27
CASSLWGGDTGELFF
>TRBJ1-4|TRBV19
CASTDRSTNEKLFF
>TRBJ2-5|TRBV12-3/TRBV12-4
CASSLLLADQETQYF
>TRBJ2-2|TRBV12-3/TRBV12-4
CASSLGGRTGELFF
>TRBJ2-2|TRBV5-3
CASSLVVSGYTEELFF
>TRBJ1-5|TRBV7-6
CASRSGVDSNQPQHF
>TRBJ2-1|TRBV20-1
CSVRQGVDEQFF
>TRBJ2-7|TRBV30
CAWKGDSYTYEQYF
>TRBJ1-5|TRBV6-1
CASSERQGARQPQHF
>TRBJ1-4|TRBV4-3
CASSHNRETLDEKLFF
>TRBJ1-3|TRBV28
CASSSQGFSGNTIYF
>TRBJ2-7|TRBV19
CASSIGGQSSYEQYF
>TRBJ2-1|TRBV9
CASSPPHNEQFF
>TRBJ2-2|TRBV28
CASSFSDRGFTGELFF
>TRBJ1-2|TRBV20-1
CSARVLGVSTYGYTF
>TRBJ2-6|TRBV5-1
CASSLEKTGNTGANVLTF
>TRBJ2-5|TRBV5-6
CASSLWFGGMETQYF
>TRBJ2-4|TRBV27
CASSLRGGKNIQYF
>TRBJ2-3|TRBV4-3
CTSSQDRSSGSNTDTQYF
>TRBJ2-5|TRBV7-9
CASSEVPSWDRGETQYF
>TRBJ2-7|TRBV4-2
CTSRPAGLTYAPSF
>TRBJ1-2|TRBV20-1
CSARGLRGTANYGYTF
>TRBJ1-5|TRBV6-2/TRBV6-3
CASSYSGSNQPQHF
>TRBJ2-7|TRBV12-3/TRBV12-4
CASSLGQEDNYQAYEQYF
>TRBJ2-3|TRBV27
CASSFQADTRYF
>TRBJ2-2|TRBV29-1
CSVEERGSNTGELFF
>TRBJ2-1|TRBV29-1
CSGRLLNEQFF
>TRBJ2-3|TRBV9
CASSPGASGTPDTQYF
>TRBJ1-6|TRBV12-3/TRBV12-4
CASSSQGFTYNSPLHF
>TRBJ2-2|TRBV24-1
CATSAGVPGELFF